Presented here are 9 T cell receptor beta chains from one specimen sequenced in a study of control samples from healthy donors and cancer patients. Profiled with immunoSEQ multiplex PCR; TCRdb holds only in-frame clones, not every one. The data contain 100,000 to 150,000 clones, approximately 92% of them singletons. The sequencing input was blood. The receptors shown here come from a woman between 50 and 59 years old in good health.

Worth noting for this clone: The identical CDR3 is also encoded by other nucleotide sequences in the sample. The chain employs TRBV5-1 and TRBJ2-1, with 7 bases identical to TRBD2. V shed 0 bases, J shed 0 bases, and the junction held 15 bases outside the gene matches. The CDR3 runs to 20 residues. Germline V CDR1 and CDR2: SGHRS, YFSETQ. The CDR3: CASSLGRGVSGKNSYNEQFF. The CDR3 region has the DNA TGCGCCAGCAGCTTGGGCCGGGGGGTATCGGGCAAGAACTCCTACAATGAGCAGTTCTTC.

This clone came up once. The V and J genes are TRBV28 and TRBJ2-1; no clear D gene. This CDR3 comprises 11 residues. The germline V gene has CDR1 MDHEN and CDR2 SYDVKM. The V gene lost 5 bases and the J gene lost 8 bases, with 7 bases spanning the gap. The CDR3, as DNA: TGTGCCAGCAGTCCCAACTATGAGCAGTTCTTC. Amino acids: CASSPNYEQFF.

The chain recombines TRBV28 with TRBJ2-2, with TRBD1 as a possible D gene (5 bases). The CDR3 length is 14 residues. Trimming removed 7 bases from V and 7 bases from J, with 16 bases in between. CDR1 and CDR2 (germline): MDHEN, SYDVKM. The CDR3 DNA sequence: TGTGCCAGCACTCCCCAGGGCGTGGGCGGGGAGCTGTTTTTT. Translation gives CASTPQGVGGELFF.

This clone was picked up one time. V gene TRBV5-1 combines with J gene TRBJ2-7; D is uncertain. Germline V gene data show CDR1 as SGHRS and CDR2 as YFSETQ. There are 14 residues in the CDR3. V was trimmed by 0 bases and J by 2 bases, leaving 9 bases between them. The CDR3 region is CASSLDAGPYEQYF. The CDR3 DNA reads TGCGCCAGCAGCTTGGATGCAGGACCCTACGAGCAGTACTTC.

The J gene is TRBJ2-1, the V gene TRBV20-1; 10 bases are shared with TRBD2. Trimming cost V 3 bases and J 3 bases; bases outside gene matches: 8. Looked up from germline, CDR1 is DFQATT and CDR2 is SNEGSKA (reference sequence). This CDR3 comprises 16 residues. CDR3 nucleotide sequence: TGCAGTGCTAGTCCTATAGCGGGAGGACTCTACAATGAGCAGTTCTTC. It is translated as CSASPIAGGLYNEQFF.

The V gene is TRBV12-3 or TRBV12-4, the J gene TRBJ1-2, with 8 nucleotides matching TRBD1. The junction had 5 bases not matched to a gene; V was cut back by 5 bases and J by 6 bases. The CDR3 extends over 13 amino acids. CDR3 sequence reads: CASSEGQGDGYTF. The CDR3 nucleotides read TGTGCCAGCAGTGAAGGACAGGGCGATGGCTACACCTTC.

The chain is built from TRBV11-2 and TRBJ2-5, with 10 bases fitting TRBD1. This CDR3 comprises 16 residues. Trimming removed 2 bases from V and 5 bases from J; junction bases left unmatched: 8. Germline CDR1 and CDR2: SGHAT and FQNNGV. CDR3 sequence reads: CASSLRQGAKFETQYF. The CDR3 DNA is TGTGCCAGCAGCTTAAGACAGGGGGCAAAATTCGAGACCCAGTACTTC.

Here the CDR3 reads CASNPRDSSYEQYF. Here the CDR3 DNA reads TGTGCCAGCAACCCCCGGGACTCGTCCTACGAGCAGTACTTC. The genes are TRBV6-5 and TRBJ2-7; D is perhaps TRBD2 (6 bases). Per the germline V gene, CDR1 is MNHEY and CDR2 is SVGAGI. The V gene lost 7 bases and the J gene lost 1 base, with 14 bases spanning the gap. There are 14 residues in the CDR3.

The gene calls are TRBV3-1 (or the pseudogene TRBV3-2) and TRBJ1-1; 7 bases fit TRBD1. This CDR3 region has 15 residues. Germline-derived CDR1 and CDR2 are LGHDT and YNNKEL (reference sequence). The V segment lost 6 bases and the J segment 3 bases; nucleotides outside the gene matches: 10. CDR3 nucleotides: TGTGCCAGCAGTTTGACAGGGATGATCGACACTGAAGCTTTCTTT. Encoded protein: CASSLTGMIDTEAFF.